What follows are 9 T cell receptor beta chains derived from one specimen sequenced in a study of T cells in Graves' hyperthyroidism and ophthalmopathy. Amplified TCR beta CDR3 regions came from RNA transcripts. HTBI primers drove first-round RT-PCR of the TCR CDR3. TCRdb re-analysed the multiplex PCR reads in MiXCR, keeping a single row per CDR3 protein. The sample gives approximately 95,000 distinct CDR3 sequences, around 42% of which show up once; about a tenth is in the top ten. What was sequenced was peripheral blood or thyroid tissue (not recorded which). The receptors originated from a woman in her 30s with Graves' hyperthyroidism.

The sample holds many counts of this clonotype. The chain recombines TRBV7-2 with TRBJ1-5, with D unresolved. The CDR3 has 15 amino acids. The V and J ends lost 0 bases and 4 bases respectively, with 10 bases between them. CDR1 is SGHTA and CDR2 is FQGNSA in the germline V gene. The CDR3 loop reads CASSLAGKGNQPQHF. CDR3 DNA: TGTGCCAGCAGCTTAGCAGGGAAAGGAAATCAGCCCCAGCATTTT.

This clonotype occurred many times. The CDR3 sequence: CAKPGLAYEQYF. DNA of the CDR3: TGTGCCAAACCGGGACTAGCCTACGAGCAGTACTTC. V and J are TRBV2 and TRBJ2-7; 8 bases line up with TRBD2. CDR1 and CDR2 (germline): SNHLY, FYNNEI. CDR3 size: 12 residues. V trimming: 10 bases; J trimming: 2 bases; junction bases outside the gene matches: 4. The whole variable domain, remainder taken from reference TRBV2 and TRBJ2-7, is EPEVTQTPSHQVTQMGQEVILRCVPISNHLYFYWYRQILGQKVEFLVSFYNNEISEKSEIFDDQFSVERPDGSNFTLKIRSTKLEDSAMYFCAKPGLAYEQYFGPGTRLTVT.

In its sample, this clonotype was seen many times. V usage is TRBV27 and J usage is TRBJ1-2, with D possibly matching TRBD1 (6 bases). V was trimmed by 4 bases and J by 5 bases, leaving 11 bases between them. CDR1 is MNHEY, CDR2 SMNVEV, per germline (reference sequence). The CDR3 is 13 amino acids. The CDR3 nucleotides read TGTGCCAGCAGTTGGGGGGCATGGTATGGCTACACCTTC. Protein sequence: CASSWGAWYGYTF.

CDR3 DNA: TGTGCCAGCGGGCCCTCCGTCGCAGGGGGAATCTTCGAGCAGTACTTC. Translated: CASGPSVAGGIFEQYF. The rearrangement links TRBV7-9 to TRBJ2-7; 7 bases fit TRBD1. Germline V lookup: CDR1 SEHNR, CDR2 FQNEAQ (reference sequence). CDR3 length: 16 residues. Trimming removed 8 bases from V and 6 bases from J; junction bases left unmatched: 19.

Ten or more counts support this clonotype. This chain uses TRBV5-4 with TRBJ2-3, with D possibly TRBD1 on 5 matching bases. CDR1 and CDR2 from the germline V gene are SGHNT and YYREEE (reference sequence). The CDR3 covers 15 residues. V shed 3 bases and J shed 2 bases, with 13 bases lying between them. Here the CDR3 DNA reads TGTGCCAGCAGCTCCCTCCTTGGGGCCACAGATACGCAGTATTTT. Its protein product is CASSSLLGATDTQYF.

The table lists this clonotype with many counts. The gene calls are TRBV20-1 and TRBJ2-7, with D possibly TRBD2 on 6 matching bases. The CDR3 totals 13 residues. Trimming removed 4 bases at V and 6 bases at J, with 16 bases between. Germline values: CDR1 DFQATT, CDR2 SNEGSKA (reference sequence). In DNA form, the CDR3 reads TGCAGTGCTATCCCCGGGACTTCTCGCGAGCAGTACTTC. Protein: CSAIPGTSREQYF.

This clonotype was detected ten times or more. This sequence joins TRBV5-5 and TRBJ2-5; tentatively, D is TRBD2 (6 bases). Germline loops: CDR1 SGHKS, CDR2 YYEKEE (reference sequence). Trimming pared 4 bases from V and 2 bases from J, leaving 9 bases between. CDR3 length equals 13 residues. The CDR3 is CASSRGVQETQYF. CDR3 coding DNA: TGTGCCAGCAGCCGCGGGGTTCAAGAGACCCAGTACTTC.

This clonotype was counted many times. The V gene is TRBV13, the J gene TRBJ1-2, with 7 nucleotides matching TRBD1. CDR3 length: 15 amino acids. Germline lookup yields CDR1 PRHDT and CDR2 FYEKMQ (reference sequence). V lost 4 bases, J lost 4 bases, and 9 bases stayed unmatched. The chain's CDR3 is CASSSMTGIIYGYTF. In DNA, the CDR3 is TGTGCCAGCAGCTCAATGACAGGGATCATCTATGGCTACACCTTC.

This chain connects TRBV12-3 or TRBV12-4 to TRBJ2-7, with 12 bases that match TRBD2. The V and J ends lost 5 bases and 2 bases, in that order; junction bases with no gene match: 4. The CDR3 runs 15 residues. In DNA form, the CDR3 reads TGTGCCAGCAGTACCCGACTAGCGGGAGCCTACGAGCAGTACTTC. Residues: CASSTRLAGAYEQYF.